Each of the 15 T cell receptor beta chains below was sequenced from the same sample in a study of technical replicates of blood from a handful of donors. Sequenced by immunoSEQ multiplex PCR; TCRdb stores in-frame clones only, minus some. The data contain about 97,000 clones, approximately 96% of them singletons. The specimen was T cells isolated from PBMCs. These receptors were collected from a human donor in good health.

A word on this clone: Sequence at one end of the junction differs from germline and may be a read error. V and J are TRBV6-5 and TRBJ2-1; 7 bases line up with TRBD2. This CDR3 comprises 15 residues. CDR1 and CDR2 (germline): MNHEY, SVGAGI. Written as DNA, the CDR3 is TGTGCCAGCAGATACTTGACTAGCCTCCACGCTGAGCAGTTCTTC. This sequence encodes CASRYLTSLHAEQFF.

In its sample, this clone was seen once. This chain connects TRBV6-5 to TRBJ2-1; D not certain. CDR3 length: 11 amino acids. The V end was cut by 5 bases, the J end by 9 bases, with 8 bases between. Germline CDR1 MNHEY, CDR2 SVGAGI. In nucleotides, the CDR3 is TGTGCCAGCAGTAAAACGGGTGAGCAGTTCTTC. As protein: CASSKTGEQFF.

The chain uses TRBV5-1 and TRBJ1-4; perhaps TRBD1 as D (6 bases). Trimming pared 4 bases from V and 4 bases from J, leaving 11 bases between. This CDR3 has 14 residues. Germline V gene lookup returns CDR1 SGHRS and CDR2 YFSETQ. CDR3 sequence (DNA): TGCGCCAGCAGCAGTACAGGGTTTAATGAAAAACTGTTTTTT. Translating gives CASSSTGFNEKLFF.

The chain has TRBV6-5 and TRBJ1-2, with D tentatively TRBD1 (6 bases). The germline CDR1 and CDR2 sequences are MNHEY and SVGAGI. V lost 5 bases, J lost 4 bases, and 14 bases lay in between. The CDR3 spans 14 residues. The CDR3 loop reads CASSITGPAYGYTF. Here the CDR3 DNA reads TGTGCCAGCAGTATAACAGGGCCTGCCTATGGCTACACCTTC.

V gene TRBV7-6 combines with J gene TRBJ2-7, with TRBD2 matching over 7 bases. The CDR3 is 16 amino acids. Trimming cost V 5 bases and J 2 bases; bases outside gene matches: 12. Germline CDR1 is SGHVS and CDR2 is FNYEAQ. The CDR3 sequence is CASSPGTTQITYEQYF. CDR3 DNA sequence: TGTGCCAGCAGCCCCGGGACTACCCAAATTACCTACGAGCAGTACTTC.

This clone was counted once. The chain carries TRBV7-8 and TRBJ2-7; 12 bases match TRBD2. Germline CDR1 reads SGHVS; CDR2 reads FQNEAQ. The trim removed 3 bases at V and 6 bases at J, leaving 0 bases unmatched. This CDR3 is 13 amino acids long. The CDR3 region is CASSLTSGSEQYF. In DNA, the CDR3 is TGTGCCAGCAGCTTGACTAGCGGGAGCGAGCAGTACTTC.

The chain joins TRBV28 to TRBJ2-5; 11 bases map to TRBD1. V gave up 8 bases and J gave up 5 bases; unmatched junction bases: 7. The CDR3 loop spans 14 amino acids. The germline V gene encodes CDR1 MDHEN and CDR2 SYDVKM. This chain's CDR3 is CASRGQGAQETQYF. As DNA, the CDR3 is TGTGCCAGCCGAGGACAGGGGGCGCAGGAGACCCAGTACTTC.

The CDR3 loop is CASSGTGSGYTF. In DNA, the CDR3 is TGTGCCAGCAGTGGTACAGGGAGTGGCTACACCTTC. The chain employs TRBV25-1 and TRBJ1-2; possibly TRBD1 for D (6 bases). Trimming took off 4 bases at V and 7 bases at J, with 10 bases between the two ends. This CDR3 contains 12 residues. Germline V gives CDR1 MGHDK, CDR2 SYGVNS.

The chain employs TRBV28 and TRBJ1-3, with D perhaps matching TRBD1 (6 bases). CDR1 and CDR2 (germline): MDHEN, SYDVKM. The CDR3 has 14 residues. The germline V and J ends were trimmed by 6 bases and 4 bases, with 13 bases remaining between them. CDR3 region: CASRNRVGGNTIYF. For the CDR3, the DNA is TGTGCCAGCAGAAACAGGGTTGGGGGAAACACCATATATTTT. The whole variable domain, filled in from reference TRBV28 and TRBJ1-3, reads DVKVTQSSRYLVKRTGEKVFLECVQDMDHENMFWYRQDPGLGLRLIYFSYDVKMKEKGDIPEGYSVSREKKERFSLILESASTNQTSMYLCASRNRVGGNTIYFGEGSWLTVV.

This clone was seen a few times. The CDR3 loop reads CASSQAHQSTSSGNTIYF. In DNA form, the CDR3 reads TGCGCCAGCAGCCAAGCTCATCAGTCTACTAGCTCTGGAAACACCATATATTTT. The rearrangement links TRBV4-3 to TRBJ1-3, with D unresolved. The germline V gene has CDR1 LGHNA and CDR2 YSLEER. Trimming left V 1 base short and J 0 bases short, with 16 bases between. This CDR3 spans 18 amino acids.

The genes are TRBV4-1 and TRBJ2-1, with 7 positions matching TRBD2. The V gene's germline CDR1 is MGHRA and CDR2 YSYEKL. The V segment lost 1 base and the J segment 0 bases; nucleotides outside the gene matches: 3. This CDR3 contains 16 residues. The CDR3 DNA follows: TGCGCCAGCAGCCAAGGCGGGAGAGGCTCCTACAATGAGCAGTTCTTC. Translated, it gives CASSQGGRGSYNEQFF.

This clone showed up just once. The rearrangement joins TRBV6-5 to TRBJ1-1; 7 bases align to TRBD1. This CDR3 is built from 15 residues. After removal of 6 bases from V and 1 base from J, the junction contained 8 bases not matched to a gene. The germline V gene has CDR1 MNHEY and CDR2 SVGAGI. CDR3 sequence: CASSHSRTGNTEAFF. The CDR3 DNA is TGTGCCAGCAGCCACTCCCGGACAGGGAACACTGAAGCTTTCTTT.

In this sample, this clone turned up once. The chain uses TRBV5-1 and TRBJ2-1; possible D gene TRBD1, 6 bases. The CDR3 runs to 16 residues. Germline CDR1 and CDR2: SGHRS and YFSETQ. V dropped 0 bases and J dropped 2 bases, with 12 bases sitting between them. The CDR3: CASSLAFTGTYNEQFF. The CDR3 region has the DNA TGCGCCAGCAGCTTGGCCTTTACAGGGACCTACAATGAGCAGTTCTTC.

Here the CDR3 DNA reads TGTGCCAGCACCATTACAGGGGCCCTCAGGACTAATGAAAAACTGTTTTTT. Its protein product is CASTITGALRTNEKLFF. The chain employs TRBV5-6 and TRBJ1-4; 7 bases align to TRBD1. J gave up 2 bases and V 6 bases, and 13 bases lay outside the gene matches. The V gene's germline CDR1 is SGHDT and CDR2 YYEEEE. The CDR3 extends over 17 amino acids.

V usage is TRBV20-1 and J usage is TRBJ2-3; 12 bases agree with TRBD2. CDR3 length equals 11 residues. Germline assignment: CDR1 DFQATT and CDR2 SNEGSKA (reference sequence). The CDR3 region has the DNA TGCAGGGGACTAGCGGGAGATACGCAGTATTTT. This gives the protein CRGLAGDTQYF.